The present entry profiles one T cell receptor beta chain with its context. Its antigen has not been determined. The sample holds no much larger clone one base away, and base qualities are not on file. This specimen comes from a study of shared clonotypes between healthy human individuals (dated by TCRdb to 2018 to 2021). Concerning the study at large: A couple of women and a few men aged 18 to 49 years were included in the cohort. For each donor, CD4 naive and CD4 memory were each run on three plates, CD8 naive on two plates, and CD8 memory on one plate. To estimate repertoire size and how much clonotypes are shared between individuals, the study performed deep sequencing of blood TCR repertoires from about 5 healthy adults. Different laboratories and diverse techniques were used to prepare libraries and sequence TCR repertoires, to increase sequencing depth and limit assay-specific biases. Between about 0.94 and 10 billion PBMCs per donor were obtained by leukapheresis. Broad study findings and their caveats: Incomplete sequencing was indicated by rarefaction of sorted-subset datasets, despite the large sequencing depth. Sharing across several donors was observed for approximately 5% of naive CD4, 3% to 4% of naive CD8, 2% to 2.5% of memory CD4, and roughly 0.4% of memory CD8 clonotypes. Pairwise subsampling led to the expectation that sequencing depth would affect the degree of clonotype sharing among donors. Compared with non-shared clonotypes, the clonotypes found in all four sorted-subset donors had higher generation probabilities. Naive subsets generally had larger estimated clonotype richness than memory subsets. The genetic and exposure-history diversity represented was limited by the small number of donors. Sampling was limited to blood, and TCR repertoires in tissue likely differ from TCR repertoires in blood.

CDR1 and CDR2 are read off the germline V gene as SGHRS and YFSETQ. Spanning cysteine to phenylalanine, the CDR3 consists of 15 amino acids. Of all the DNA, just the CDR3 is kept, 45 bases in frame from base 1. Trimming removed 4 bases from V and 4 bases from J, leaving 15 bases between the germline ends. TCR CDR3 regions were amplified from genomic DNA by multiplex PCR using the deep immunoSEQ assay. Extracted genomic DNA from each cell subset was spread evenly across all wells of several immunoSEQ 96-well plates, with each plate serving as a replicate. For sorted subsets, each replicate PCR was loaded with around 200 ng genomic DNA, equivalent to 32,000 or so T cell genomes. Purified libraries were quantified with a Qubit 3.0 fluorometer, sized on a Bioanalyzer 2100, and re-quantified with the KAPA Library Quantification kit. Each immunoSEQ 96-well plate was sequenced on its own single-read 150-cycle Illumina NextSeq 550 flow cell. The study's processing was this. Because only junctional sequences without quality scores were contained in the immunoSEQ output, filtering matching that applied to full-length reads could not be performed. To assign V/J genes and CDR3, sequences were annotated using PyIR, a Python wrapper for IgBLAST v1.9, with IMGT germline references. Reads with weak V/J assignments (E-value above 1e-6), missing CDR3, stop codons, out-of-frame junctions, or ambiguous translated residues were removed. V3J clonotypes were defined as sequences sharing the same inferred V gene, J gene, and CDR3 amino acid sequence. The percentage overlap between two repertoires was calculated by dividing the number of shared unique clonotypes by the size of the smaller repertoire. Three approaches were used to assess repertoire richness: RTK rarefaction, the Chao1 estimator, and Recon v2.1 estimates of unobserved clonotypes. Generation probabilities for all TCRbeta clonotypes obtained by the gDNA method from a handful of donors were computed using OLGA. The immuneACCESS repertoire file appears here via TCRdb, limited to in-frame rearrangements. These files lack a portion of the clones; in checked studies, under half of the deficit traces to unresolved V genes, and the cause of the others is not known. V, J and clone size are those of that table, while D and trimming were read from the DNA. The sample table holds approximately 1,500,000 clones, of which about 98% were seen once. Together, the top ten hold roughly 0.4% of the sample.

The donors were healthy, HIV-negative adults who had no recently reported acute infections or vaccinations. Every donor was a Caucasian adult living in Nashville, Tennessee, USA. Magnetic negative selection was used to enrich CD4+ T cells, after which naive cells were positively selected on CD45RA and the negative fraction became the memory subset. Blood was collected by leukapheresis, and PBMCs were isolated by Ficoll-Histopaque density gradient centrifugation and then cryopreserved in liquid nitrogen vapor phase. Analytical flow cytometry was used to check the purity and quantity of every magnetically sorted T cell population. Each sorted fraction had its genomic DNA isolated and then quantified by UV absorbance on a Nanodrop 2000c.

Sequencing input: naive CD4+ T cells sorted from blood. This sample's cell subset or site label indicates: CD45RA+ positively selected. The TCR was taken from a man aged 25 to 40 in good health. This chain is built from TRBV5-1 and TRBJ1-5, with TRBD1 perhaps the D gene, on 5 matching bases. CDR3 loop: CASSRDGMPNQPQHF. At the DNA level, the sequence is TGCGCCAGCAGCCGGGACGGCATGCCGAATCAGCCCCAGCATTTT.